This paragraph covers one T cell receptor (beta chain) sequence. Antigen unknown. The source of the sample is a study of cytomegalovirus exposure and HLA in healthy donors. The CDR3 has 14 amino acids. The V end was cut by 4 bases, the J end by 4 bases, with 12 bases between. Germline V gives CDR1 SGHTA, CDR2 FQGTGA. Researchers ran the PCR with 60 Vbeta and 13 Jbeta primers. TCRdb's copy holds only in-frame clones and misses some; the assay was immunoSEQ multiplex PCR. The sample includes approximately 190,000 clones, roughly 76% of them seen just once. Study observations and caveats: An ancestry cluster, one associated with Asian ancestry, reportedly showed fewer N-insertions than the approximately 650-donor mean in a later analysis. According to an earlier analysis, most TCR beta V segments yielded productive rearrangements about 87% or about 30% of the time.

The rearrangement uses TRBV7-3 and TRBJ2-3; no reliable D call. The TCR originated in a woman under 40 in good health and CMV-seropositive. Material: PBMCs. The CDR3 bases are TGTGCCAGCAGCTCCTACCTTGGAGCAGATACGCAGTATTTT. Amino acid sequence: CASSSYLGADTQYF.